This is a list of T cell receptor beta chains from one sample in a study of cytomegalovirus exposure and HLA in healthy donors. The table came from immunoSEQ multiplex PCR; TCRdb's copy has only in-frame clones and leaves some out. The sample records about 110,000 clones, 55% to 85% being singletons. The specimen sequenced was PBMCs. The receptors here all came from a man aged 25 to 40 in good health and CMV-seronegative. The CDR3 runs from the conserved cysteine through the conserved F or W. Each record gives: CDR3 DNA, CDR3 protein, clone size, V gene, J gene, D gene. A D gene is named only where the DNA matches it firmly. Only part of the rows carry a size: once, few, many, or a class if the clone is expanded.

DNA: TGTGCCAGTAGTTCAAACAGGTTTTCCACAGATACGCAGTATTTT
CDR3: CASSSNRFSTDTQYF
size: once
V: TRBV19
J: TRBJ2-3
D: NA

DNA: TGTGCCAGTAGTCTGGGACAGGGGGCTGTGACAGATACGCAGTATTTT
CDR3: CASSLGQGAVTDTQYF
size: NA
V: TRBV19
J: TRBJ2-3
D: TRBD1

DNA: TGTGCCAGCAGCTTGGAGACTAGGTTGCGCAATGAGCAGTTCTTC
CDR3: CASSLETRLRNEQFF
size: NA
V: TRBV5-8
J: TRBJ2-1
D: NA

DNA: TGTGCCTGGAGAGCTCGACAGGACCCCGTGAACACTGAAGCTTTCTTT
CDR3: CAWRARQDPVNTEAFF
size: NA
V: TRBV30
J: TRBJ1-1
D: NA

DNA: TGTGCCAGCAGCCCCCCACCCAGGACAGGGGGCGACGAGCAGTACTTC
CDR3: CASSPPPRTGGDEQYF
size: NA
V: TRBV28
J: TRBJ2-7
D: TRBD1

DNA: TGTGCCAGCGGGACAGGGGTGGGTGAGCAGTTCTTC
CDR3: CASGTGVGEQFF
size: few
V: TRBV2
J: TRBJ2-1
D: TRBD1

DNA: TGTGCCAGCAGTTTACGCGTGACTAGCGGGAGGGCCTACGAGCAGTACTTC
CDR3: CASSLRVTSGRAYEQYF
size: NA
V: TRBV27
J: TRBJ2-7
D: TRBD2

DNA: TGTGCTAGTGGTTTGCCGACAGGGGATGGCTACACCTTC
CDR3: CASGLPTGDGYTF
size: NA
V: TRBV12-5
J: TRBJ1-2
D: TRBD1

DNA: TGTGCCAGCAGCCCGGGACAGGGGGGCACCGGGGAGCTGTTTTTT
CDR3: CASSPGQGGTGELFF
size: NA
V: TRBV5-4
J: TRBJ2-2
D: TRBD1

DNA: TGTGCCAGTAGTATACTCCTAGCGGGGGGCAACAATGAGCAGTTCTTC
CDR3: CASSILLAGGNNEQFF
size: NA
V: TRBV19
J: TRBJ2-1
D: TRBD2

DNA: TGTGCCAGCAGCTTAACTAGCGGGAGGGCCACGTCCAATGAGCAGTTCTTC
CDR3: CASSLTSGRATSNEQFF
size: NA
V: TRBV7-2
J: TRBJ2-1
D: TRBD2

DNA: TGTGCCAGCAGCTATAGCTCCTACGAGCAGTACTTC
CDR3: CASSYSSYEQYF
size: NA
V: TRBV11-1
J: TRBJ2-7
D: NA

DNA: TGTGCCATCAAGGTTCAGGGGATCTCTGGAAACACCATATATTTT
CDR3: CAIKVQGISGNTIYF
size: NA
V: TRBV10-3
J: TRBJ1-3
D: NA

DNA: TGTGCCAGCAGCTCGTACCGTGGGGGAGGGAATGAGCAGTTCTTC
CDR3: CASSSYRGGGNEQFF
size: NA
V: TRBV7-8
J: TRBJ2-1
D: TRBD2

DNA: TGTGCCAGCTCACCAGGGAGACTAGCGGAGAACACCGGGGAGCTGTTTTTT
CDR3: CASSPGRLAENTGELFF
size: NA
V: TRBV18
J: TRBJ2-2
D: TRBD2

DNA: TGCAGCAAAAGGGACAGGGGGCGCGAGACCCAGTACTTC
CDR3: CSKRDRGRETQYF
size: NA
V: TRBV29-1
J: TRBJ2-5
D: TRBD1

DNA: TGTGCCAGCAGCTTAGAACTAGCGGGAGACTACGAGCAGTACTTC
CDR3: CASSLELAGDYEQYF
size: NA
V: TRBV11-2
J: TRBJ2-7
D: TRBD2

DNA: TGTGCCAGCAGGTCCGACAGCACATTCAATCAGCCCCAGCATTTT
CDR3: CASRSDSTFNQPQHF
size: few
V: TRBV6-6
J: TRBJ1-5
D: NA

DNA: TGTGCCTGGAGTCCAAGGACAGGGACACGCTACGAGCAGTACTTC
CDR3: CAWSPRTGTRYEQYF
size: NA
V: TRBV30
J: TRBJ2-7
D: TRBD1

DNA: TGTGCCAGCAGCTTAGACCGGGGTCACTACGAGCAGTACTTC
CDR3: CASSLDRGHYEQYF
size: NA
V: TRBV7-6
J: TRBJ2-7
D: NA

DNA: TGTGCCAGCAGCCTAAGCCCGGGGGTTGGCACTGAAGCTTTCTTT
CDR3: CASSLSPGVGTEAFF
size: few
V: TRBV4-2
J: TRBJ1-1
D: NA

DNA: TGCGCCAGCAGCCCACTGGGACTAGCGGTCAACACCGGGGAGCTGTTTTTT
CDR3: CASSPLGLAVNTGELFF
size: NA
V: TRBV5-1
J: TRBJ2-2
D: TRBD2

DNA: TGTGCCAGCTACAGGGGCACCGGGGAGCTGTTTTTT
CDR3: CASYRGTGELFF
size: NA
V: TRBV2
J: TRBJ2-2
D: TRBD1

DNA: TGTGCCAGCAATCTAGGATCTGAAGCTTTCTTT
CDR3: CASNLGSEAFF
size: few
V: TRBV2
J: TRBJ1-1
D: NA

DNA: TGTGCCAGCAACCCATGGGGGGTTGGTGGCTACACCTTC
CDR3: CASNPWGVGGYTF
size: NA
V: TRBV5-8
J: TRBJ1-2
D: NA

DNA: TGCGCCAGCAGCCAAAGTATTAGCGGGGGGTCCGGAGAGACCCAGTACTTC
CDR3: CASSQSISGGSGETQYF
size: NA
V: TRBV4-1
J: TRBJ2-5
D: TRBD2

DNA: TGTGCCAGCAGCTTGGCCCCCCAGGGGGGCTACACCTTC
CDR3: CASSLAPQGGYTF
size: NA
V: TRBV5-6
J: TRBJ1-2
D: NA

DNA: TGCGCCAGCAGCCAAGGGGACAGGGAGAATGAAAAACTGTTTTTT
CDR3: CASSQGDRENEKLFF
size: NA
V: TRBV4-1
J: TRBJ1-4
D: TRBD1

DNA: TGCGCCAGCAGCATTGGACAGGCCCGGGAGACCCAGTACTTC
CDR3: CASSIGQARETQYF
size: NA
V: TRBV5-1
J: TRBJ2-5
D: TRBD1

DNA: TGTGCCAGCAGCGCGGGCTTGAACACTGAAGCTTTCTTT
CDR3: CASSAGLNTEAFF
size: NA
V: TRBV5-8
J: TRBJ1-1
D: NA

DNA: TGTTCCAGCAGCGTAGGGGAAATAGCGGGAAGATATGAGCAGTTCTTC
CDR3: CSSSVGEIAGRYEQFF
size: NA
V: TRBV7-9
J: TRBJ2-1
D: TRBD2

DNA: TGTGCCAGCAGCGTAGACCAGCGGGAGACAGATACGCAGTATTTT
CDR3: CASSVDQRETDTQYF
size: NA
V: TRBV9
J: TRBJ2-3
D: TRBD2

DNA: TGTGCCAGCAGCCCCGGGACAGGGGTCCACGAGCAGTACTTC
CDR3: CASSPGTGVHEQYF
size: NA
V: TRBV7-7
J: TRBJ2-7
D: TRBD1

DNA: NA
CDR3: CASSSSDNRGTDTQYF
size: many
V: TRBV6-6
J: TRBJ2-3
D: NA

DNA: TGTGCCAGCAGTTTATTTTTTTCGGGAGAAGCTTTCTTT
CDR3: CASSLFFSGEAFF
size: NA
V: TRBV28
J: TRBJ1-1
D: NA

DNA: TGTGCCAGCAGCTTGGGTGAGCGCGACTCTGGGGCCAACGTCCTGACTTTC
CDR3: CASSLGERDSGANVLTF
size: NA
V: TRBV5-6
J: TRBJ2-6
D: NA

DNA: TGTGCCAGCAGCTTAGATAGCAGGGAGGGTAGGGCTTTCTTT
CDR3: CASSLDSREGRAFF
size: NA
V: TRBV7-6
J: TRBJ1-1
D: NA

DNA: TGTGCCAGCAGCCGACTAGCGGGGCACCCCTACCAAGAGACCCAGTACTTC
CDR3: CASSRLAGHPYQETQYF
size: NA
V: TRBV25-1
J: TRBJ2-5
D: TRBD2

DNA: TGTGCCAGCAGTTTAAGTAGCGGAAGTGGGGCCAACGTCCTGATTTTC
CDR3: CASSLSSGSGANVLIF
size: NA
V: TRBV6-6
J: TRBJ2-6
D: NA

DNA: TGTGCCAGCAGCACCGGTCGGGAGGACTGGGGGCCCCAGCATTTT
CDR3: CASSTGREDWGPQHF
size: once
V: TRBV9
J: TRBJ1-5
D: NA

DNA: TGCGCCAGCAGCGTAGCCTCGACAGGGTTGGATACGCAGTATTTT
CDR3: CASSVASTGLDTQYF
size: once
V: TRBV5-1
J: TRBJ2-3
D: TRBD1

DNA: TGCGCCAGCAGCTTGGGGTCCCAGGGTCGTTCACCCCTCCACTTT
CDR3: CASSLGSQGRSPLHF
size: few
V: TRBV5-1
J: TRBJ1-6
D: NA

DNA: TGCGCCAGCAGCGACTACAGAAACTCCTACGAGCAGTACTTC
CDR3: CASSDYRNSYEQYF
size: NA
V: TRBV5-1
J: TRBJ2-7
D: NA

DNA: TGCGCCAGCAGCCACAGGGGATACGCGGGTGAGGAGGAGGTGGCAGACTATGGCTACACCTTC
CDR3: CASSHRGYAGEEEVADYGYTF
size: NA
V: TRBV23-1
J: TRBJ1-2
D: TRBD1

DNA: TGTGCCAGCAGCTTCCGGGGCACAGATACGCAGTATTTT
CDR3: CASSFRGTDTQYF
size: NA
V: TRBV5-4
J: TRBJ2-3
D: NA

DNA: TGCGCCAGCAGCTTGGGACTAGCGGGAGATACGCAGTATTTT
CDR3: CASSLGLAGDTQYF
size: NA
V: TRBV5-1
J: TRBJ2-3
D: TRBD2

DNA: TGTGCCAGCACCCTCGGATGGGGACAAAGCACAGATACGCAGTATTTT
CDR3: CASTLGWGQSTDTQYF
size: NA
V: TRBV7-6
J: TRBJ2-3
D: NA

DNA: TGTGCCAGCAGTGAAGCCTGGACAGGGCATCAGCCCCAGCATTTT
CDR3: CASSEAWTGHQPQHF
size: NA
V: TRBV6-1
J: TRBJ1-5
D: TRBD1

DNA: TGTGCCAGCAGTTTATCGGGACAGGGAGTCTACGAGCAGTACTTC
CDR3: CASSLSGQGVYEQYF
size: NA
V: TRBV28
J: TRBJ2-7
D: TRBD1

DNA: TGTGCCAGCAGCATCGGAAGGAGGCTAGGCTATGGCTACACCTTC
CDR3: CASSIGRRLGYGYTF
size: NA
V: TRBV11-2
J: TRBJ1-2
D: NA

DNA: TGTGCCAGCAGCGTAGGTCAGGGTTTCTATGGCTACACCTTC
CDR3: CASSVGQGFYGYTF
size: few
V: TRBV9
J: TRBJ1-2
D: NA

DNA: TGTGCCACCAAAACTAGCGGGGCGGGAGATACGCAGTATTTT
CDR3: CATKTSGAGDTQYF
size: NA
V: TRBV6-1
J: TRBJ2-3
D: TRBD2